Shown below are 12 T cell receptor beta chains from a single sample sequenced in a study of tumor and adjacent non-tumor tissue in lung cancer. RNA was extracted from bulk tissue without any cell sorting. Three rounds of nested PCR, following a modified ARM-PCR protocol, produced the TCRbeta library. One entry per CDR3 protein, called by TCRdb with MiXCR from the multiplex PCR reads. The sample shows about 200,000 distinct CDR3 sequences, over 55% of them seen only once. Sequenced: lung tumor tissue. These receptors all stem from a man between 60 and 75 years old with non-small cell lung cancer.

Of note for this clonotype: A read error is possible here, since a much larger clone lies one base away. This chain connects TRBV20-1 to TRBJ1-6, with D hard to call. Germline lookup yields CDR1 DFQATT and CDR2 SNEGSKA (reference sequence). The CDR3 contains 13 residues. CDR3 DNA sequence: TGCAGTTCTAGAGATCAGAGTTATTCACCCCTCCACTTT. Its protein product is CSSRDQSYSPLHF.

This clonotype has a handful of counts. V usage is TRBV6-1 and J usage is TRBJ2-7, with D possibly TRBD1 on 6 matching bases. CDR3 length equals 11 residues. CDR1 is MNHNS, CDR2 SASEGT, per germline. Trimming stripped 7 bases from V and 3 bases from J, with 7 bases between. CDR3 amino acids: CASNRDYEQYF. The DNA of the CDR3 is TGTGCCAGCAACAGGGACTACGAGCAGTACTTC.

This clonotype was detected only once. This may come from a read error, since a much larger clone is one base off. The chain recombines TRBV20-1 with TRBJ2-3; D is uncertain. CDR1 DFQATT and CDR2 SNEGSKA come from the germline V gene (reference sequence). This CDR3 is built from 14 residues. V shed 4 bases and J shed 2 bases, with 13 bases lying between them. The CDR3 region is CSAKDGLFTDTQYF. CDR3 nucleotides: TGCAGTGCTAAAGACGGCTTATTCACAGATACGCAGTATTTT.

The chain links TRBV29-1 to TRBJ2-2; 9 bases fit TRBD1. J was trimmed by 7 bases and V by 4 bases; bases with no gene match: 10. CDR3 length equals 15 residues. Germline CDR1 and CDR2: SQVTM and ANQGSEA. The CDR3 here is CSVVYRGQYNGELFF. CDR3 sequence (DNA): TGCAGCGTTGTGTACAGGGGGCAATACAACGGGGAGCTGTTTTTT.

The V gene is TRBV29-1, the J gene TRBJ2-2; D not certain. The CDR3 runs to 15 residues. V dropped 0 bases and J dropped 1 base, with 9 bases sitting between them. Germline assignment: CDR1 SQVTM and CDR2 ANQGSEA. CDR3 region: CSVEDPAKNTGELFF. DNA for the CDR3: TGCAGCGTTGAAGATCCGGCGAAGAACACCGGGGAGCTGTTTTTT.

A word on this clonotype: The junction shows a germline mismatch at one end, possibly a read error. The chain uses TRBV11-3 and TRBJ2-7, with 8 bases aligning to TRBD2. The CDR3 covers 14 residues. The V gene's germline CDR1 is SGHNT and CDR2 YENEEA. The CDR3 reads CASRPTRGAYEHYF. Written as DNA, the CDR3 is TGTGCCAGCAGGCCTACGCGGGGGGCCTACGAGCACTACTTC.

The V and J genes are TRBV6-1 and TRBJ2-2; no definite D call. The ends were cut back, 10 bases at V and 2 bases at J, with 14 bases in the middle. CDR1 and CDR2 (germline): MNHNS, SASEGT. This CDR3 spans 14 amino acids. The CDR3 spells CAIRPAPNTGELFF. DNA for the CDR3: TGTGCCATCCGGCCAGCGCCTAACACCGGGGAGCTGTTTTTT.

This clonotype was recorded many times. The chain employs TRBV29-1 and TRBJ1-2, with 9 bases aligning to TRBD1. Germline V CDR1 and CDR2: SQVTM, ANQGSEA. The CDR3 is made up of 13 amino acids. After removal of 6 bases from V and 7 bases from J, the junction contained 9 bases not matched to a gene. In nucleotides, the CDR3 is TGCAGCGTCCTACTGGACAGGGGCCGTGGCTACACCTTC. Its translation is CSVLLDRGRGYTF.

With regard to this clonotype: Germline and junction disagree at one end, which may indicate a read error. The chain joins TRBV5-1 to TRBJ1-2, with TRBD1 identical over 8 bases. The length of the CDR3 is 14 residues. The V gene's germline CDR1 is SGHRS and CDR2 YFSETQ. CDR3 sequence: CASSFGTGMNGHTF. The CDR3 DNA is TGCGCCAGCAGCTTTGGGACAGGAATGAATGGCCACACCTTC.

Details on this clonotype: The CDR3 carries no conserved terminal phenylalanine or tryptophan, so it likely arises from a read error. The gene calls are TRBV10-1 and TRBJ2-1; 7 bases are a match to TRBD2. CDR1 WNHNN and CDR2 SYGVQD come from the germline V gene (reference sequence). The CDR3 runs 14 residues. Trimming took 3 bases from V and 4 from J; bases not matched to a gene: 3. CDR3 DNA sequence: TGCGCCAGCAGTGAATGCGGGGGTTACAATGAGCAGTTCTCC. Its translation is CASSECGGYNEQFS.

Concerning this clonotype itself: This sequence may be a read error, since a much larger clone differs from it by one base. This rearrangement joins TRBV20-1 to TRBJ2-2; perhaps TRBD2 as D (6 bases). Germline CDR1 reads DFQATT; CDR2 reads SNEGSKA (reference sequence). Trimming stripped 7 bases from V and 5 bases from J, with 17 bases between. This CDR3 spans 14 amino acids. CDR3 in amino acids: CSVLRGAGTGELFF. The CDR3 DNA sequence: TGCAGTGTCCTCCGAGGGGCGGGGACCGGGGAGCTGTTTTTT.

Regarding this clonotype: Germline and junction disagree at one end, which may indicate a read error. V usage is TRBV4-2 and J usage is TRBJ2-5; D perhaps matches TRBD2 (5 bases). The CDR3 loop spans 15 amino acids. The germline V gene has CDR1 LGHNA and CDR2 YNFKEQ. The CDR3 protein is CASSQPGISEETHYF. The CDR3 DNA sequence: TGTGCCAGCAGCCAACCTGGCATTAGCGAAGAGACCCACTACTTC.